This TCR beta chain was recorded in a study of T-cell reconstitution after alpha-beta-depleted transplantation in children. In its sample, this clonotype was seen once. One end of the junction does not line up with germline, which may come from a read error. The authors prepared the TCRbeta library with unique molecular identifiers. TCRdb re-called the PCR reads through MiXCR, storing one row per CDR3 protein. The table lists a few hundred thousand distinct CDR3 sequences, around 8.9% of them singletons, with approximately 4.7% in the top ten. CDR3 length equals 11 residues. CDR1 SGHKS and CDR2 YYEKEE come from the germline V gene (reference sequence).

Specimen: PBMCs from the stem cell graft donor, collected from the stem cell graft. The V and J genes are TRBV5-5 and TRBJ2-2; D is uncertain. The sequence was collected from a human donor who donated a stem cell graft to a child with SCID. The CDR3: CANSLPGELFF. CDR3 sequence (DNA): TGTGCCAACAGCTTGCCCGGGGAGCTGTTTTTT.